These 21 T cell receptor beta chains were sequenced from one sample in a study of blood T cell repertoires in COVID-19. Libraries were prepared by immunoSEQ multiplex PCR; TCRdb keeps only in-frame clonotypes and omits some of them. The sample consists of tens of thousands of clones, roughly 80% of them appearing once. What was sequenced was peripheral blood. These receptors originate from a human donor in a cohort sampled during active COVID-19.

The J gene is TRBJ2-5, the V gene TRBV6-5; D unclear. This CDR3 spans 14 amino acids. Trimming shortened V by 0 bases and J by 4 bases, and 9 bases separated the two germline ends. Germline V gene data show CDR1 as MNHEY and CDR2 as SVGAGI. The DNA for the CDR3 is TGTGCCAGCAGTTACTCGAATCGAGGAGAGACCCAGTACTTC. The encoded protein is CASSYSNRGETQYF.

The chain couples TRBV3-1 (or the pseudogene TRBV3-2) to TRBJ1-1, with D perhaps TRBD1 (5 bases). With 3 bases removed from V and 4 bases from J, the gap between germline ends came to 18 bases. This CDR3 comprises 16 residues. Germline V gene data show CDR1 as LGHDT and CDR2 as YNNKEL (reference sequence). Here the CDR3 DNA reads TGTGCCAGCAGCCAGACTGGGGGGTTTCAAGGCACTGAAGCTTTCTTT. Amino acids: CASSQTGGFQGTEAFF.

This chain links TRBV27 with TRBJ2-6, with 7 positions matching TRBD1. Trimming cost V 6 bases and J 2 bases; bases outside gene matches: 1. The CDR3 length is 14 residues. Germline assignment: CDR1 MNHEY and CDR2 SMNVEV (reference sequence). This CDR3 reads CASRDRAGANVLTF. CDR3 sequence (DNA): TGTGCCAGCAGAGACAGGGCTGGGGCCAACGTCCTGACTTTC.

The J gene is TRBJ1-1, the V gene TRBV5-4; the match to TRBD1 covers 9 bases. V dropped 3 bases and J dropped 1; count of bases not matched to a gene: 4. Per germline, CDR1 SGHNT and CDR2 YYREEE (reference sequence). CDR3 length equals 15 residues. DNA of the CDR3: TGTGCCAGCAGCTGGGACAGGGCGGGGAACACTGAAGCTTTCTTT. Protein: CASSWDRAGNTEAFF.

The genes are TRBV2 and TRBJ1-2; tentatively, D is TRBD1 (5 bases). This CDR3 spans 11 amino acids. CDR1 is SNHLY, CDR2 FYNNEI, per germline. With 4 bases removed from V and 8 bases from J, the gap between germline ends came to 8 bases. The CDR3 region is CASSGGGGYTF. The CDR3 bases are TGTGCCAGCAGTGGGGGGGGAGGCTACACCTTC.

Here the CDR3 reads CASSPGGRGTDTQYF. CDR3 in DNA: TGTGCCAGCAGCCCTGGGGGGAGGGGCACAGATACGCAGTATTTT. This chain uses TRBV7-2 with TRBJ2-3; 7 nucleotides line up with TRBD2. This CDR3 region has 15 residues. Germline assignment: CDR1 SGHTA and CDR2 FQGNSA. Trimming removed 5 bases from V and 1 base from J; junction bases left unmatched: 6.

V is TRBV2 and J is TRBJ2-5, with D tentatively TRBD2 (7 bases). The V end was cut by 7 bases, the J end by 5 bases, with 14 bases between. Germline V gene data show CDR1 as SNHLY and CDR2 as FYNNEI. This CDR3 is 13 amino acids long. The chain's CDR3 is CASKRGGSETQYF. DNA for the CDR3: TGTGCCAGCAAGAGGGGGGGTTCTGAGACCCAGTACTTC.

The V and J genes are TRBV29-1 and TRBJ1-2; 10 nucleotides agree with TRBD1. This CDR3 comprises 13 residues. Unmatched junction bases numbered 2, after V lost 4 bases and J lost 3 bases. Germline V gene sequence: CDR1 SQVTM, CDR2 ANQGSEA. DNA of the CDR3: TGCAGCGTTGGACAGGGGGCTGACTATGGCTACACCTTC. Amino acid sequence: CSVGQGADYGYTF.

V usage is TRBV5-1 and J usage is TRBJ1-3; unclear D gene. V lost 0 bases and J 3 bases, leaving 4 bases between the germline ends. The CDR3 contains 13 residues. Germline V lookup: CDR1 SGHRS, CDR2 YFSETQ. CDR3 in amino acids: CASSLVVGNTIYF. CDR3 in DNA: TGCGCCAGCAGCTTGGTAGTTGGAAACACCATATATTTT.

The rearrangement links TRBV2 to TRBJ2-5; possibly TRBD2 for D (6 bases). The length of the CDR3 is 14 residues. Looked up from germline, CDR1 is SNHLY and CDR2 is FYNNEI. Deletions cut 4 bases from V and 1 base from J, with 10 bases between. This chain's CDR3 is CASSAGTFQETQYF. The CDR3 DNA sequence: TGTGCCAGCAGTGCGGGGACTTTCCAAGAGACCCAGTACTTC.

The J gene is TRBJ1-2, the V gene TRBV2, with a weak D call TRBD1 (5 bases). The ends were cut back, 1 base at V and 3 bases at J, with 6 bases in the middle. Germline CDR1 is SNHLY and CDR2 is FYNNEI. The CDR3 is made up of 13 amino acids. The CDR3 region has the DNA TGTGCCAGCAGTGAAGGCAGGGACTATGGCTACACCTTC. Translated: CASSEGRDYGYTF.

The V gene is TRBV7-8, the J gene TRBJ1-2; no firm D call. CDR1 and CDR2 (germline): SGHVS, FQNEAQ. Deletions cut 2 bases from V and 7 bases from J, with 14 bases between. The CDR3 sequence is 14 residues long. CDR3 sequence: CASSLLLEMPGYTF. The CDR3 nucleotides are TGTGCCAGCAGCTTATTGCTCGAGATGCCTGGCTACACCTTC.

The V and J genes are TRBV9 and TRBJ2-5; TRBD1 aligns across 9 bases. J was trimmed by 5 bases and V by 0 bases; bases with no gene match: 8. Looked up from germline, CDR1 is SGDLS and CDR2 is YYNGEE. The CDR3 runs 16 residues. This CDR3 reads CASSVVATGGSETQYF. CDR3 coding DNA: TGTGCCAGCAGCGTAGTAGCGACAGGGGGTTCGGAGACCCAGTACTTC.

This chain connects TRBV19 to TRBJ1-1; 7 bases map to TRBD1. Unmatched junction bases numbered 4, after V lost 3 bases and J lost 3 bases. CDR1 is LNHDA and CDR2 is SQIVND in the germline V gene (reference sequence). The CDR3 sequence is 14 residues long. The CDR3 protein is CASSISGGDTEAFF. Written as DNA, the CDR3 is TGTGCCAGTAGTATCTCAGGGGGAGACACTGAAGCTTTCTTT.

V gene TRBV6-5 combines with J gene TRBJ2-7; 8 bases agree with TRBD1. This CDR3 is 14 amino acids long. Germline CDR1 reads MNHEY; CDR2 reads SVGAGI. V lost 7 bases to trimming and J lost 5 bases; unmatched junction nucleotides: 10. CDR3 bases: TGTGCCAGCACCCTCGACAGGGGCTTCGACGAGCAGTACTTC. It encodes CASTLDRGFDEQYF.

V is TRBV18 and J is TRBJ1-2; the D gene is possibly TRBD1 (5 bases). Germline-derived CDR1 and CDR2 are KGHSH and LQKENI. The length of the CDR3 is 14 residues. V dropped 3 bases and J dropped 8 bases, with 16 bases sitting between them. The CDR3 nucleotides are TGTGCCAGCTCACCTGTGGCTTGGGGCGGAGGCTACACCTTC. This sequence encodes CASSPVAWGGGYTF.

The chain carries TRBV11-3 and TRBJ2-7; weak D call: TRBD1 (5 bases). V shed 2 bases and J shed 3 bases, with 14 bases lying between them. Germline CDR1 is SGHNT and CDR2 is YENEEA. The CDR3 sequence is 15 residues long. The DNA for the CDR3 is TGTGCCAGCAGCTTATACCTTCAGGGCCACTACGAGCAGTACTTC. Residues: CASSLYLQGHYEQYF.

The V call is TRBV9, the J call TRBJ2-5; D call uncertain. This CDR3 is 12 amino acids long. V was shortened by 3 bases and J by 1 base, with 4 bases between the two germline ends. The germline V gene encodes CDR1 SGDLS and CDR2 YYNGEE. Here the CDR3 DNA reads TGTGCCAGCAGCGGGCCCCAAGAGACCCAGTACTTC. It is translated as CASSGPQETQYF.

The chain couples TRBV7-6 to TRBJ2-1; D is unresolved. V lost 0 bases and J 10 bases, leaving 4 bases between the germline ends. CDR3 length equals 11 residues. Looked up from germline, CDR1 is SGHVS and CDR2 is FNYEAQ. CDR3 loop: CASSLAREQFF. The CDR3 DNA reads TGTGCCAGCAGCTTAGCACGGGAGCAGTTCTTC.

The gene calls are TRBV6-6 and TRBJ2-1, with a tentative D call TRBD1 (5 bases). The germline gives CDR1 MNHNY, CDR2 SVGAGI (reference sequence). The V end was cut by 7 bases, the J end by 3 bases, with 10 bases between. The CDR3 is 13 amino acids. The CDR3 region has the DNA TGTGCCAGCAAGGCAGGGAACTACAATGAGCAGTTCTTC. This codes for CASKAGNYNEQFF.

This chain connects TRBV5-6 to TRBJ1-2; 10 bases line up with TRBD1. The ends lost 4 bases at V and 3 bases at J; junction bases unmatched: 6. The CDR3 covers 15 residues. The V gene's germline CDR1 is SGHDT and CDR2 YYEEEE. DNA for the CDR3: TGTGCCAGCAGCATAGACAGGGGGCGCGACTATGGCTACACCTTC. As protein: CASSIDRGRDYGYTF.